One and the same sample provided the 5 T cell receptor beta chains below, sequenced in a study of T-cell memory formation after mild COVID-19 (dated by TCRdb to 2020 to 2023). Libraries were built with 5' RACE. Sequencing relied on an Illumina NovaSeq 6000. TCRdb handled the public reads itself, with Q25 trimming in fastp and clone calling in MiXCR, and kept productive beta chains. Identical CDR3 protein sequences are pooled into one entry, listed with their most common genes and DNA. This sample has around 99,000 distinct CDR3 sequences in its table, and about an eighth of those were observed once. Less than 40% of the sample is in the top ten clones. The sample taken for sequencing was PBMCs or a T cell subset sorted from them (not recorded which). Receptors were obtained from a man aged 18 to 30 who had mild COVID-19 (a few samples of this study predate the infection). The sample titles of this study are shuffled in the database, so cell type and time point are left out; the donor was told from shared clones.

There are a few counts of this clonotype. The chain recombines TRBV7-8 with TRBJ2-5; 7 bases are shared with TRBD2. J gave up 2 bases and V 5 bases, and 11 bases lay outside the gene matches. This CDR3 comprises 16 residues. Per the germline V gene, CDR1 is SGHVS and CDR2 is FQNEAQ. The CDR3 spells CASSPAWWDYQETQYF. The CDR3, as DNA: TGTGCCAGCAGCCCCGCATGGTGGGACTATCAAGAGACCCAGTACTTC. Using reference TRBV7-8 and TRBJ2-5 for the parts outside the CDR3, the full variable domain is GAGVSQSPRYKVAKRGQDVALRCDPISGHVSLFWYQQALGQGPEFLTYFQNEAQLDKSGLPSDRFFAERPEGSVSTLKIQRTQQEDSAVYLCASSPAWWDYQETQYFGPGTRLLVL.

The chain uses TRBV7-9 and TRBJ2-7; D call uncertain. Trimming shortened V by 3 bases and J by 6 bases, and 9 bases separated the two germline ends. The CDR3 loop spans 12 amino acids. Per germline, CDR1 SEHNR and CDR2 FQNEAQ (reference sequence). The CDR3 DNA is TGTGCCAGCAGCTTCGATGGGCTCGAGCAGTACTTC. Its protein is CASSFDGLEQYF. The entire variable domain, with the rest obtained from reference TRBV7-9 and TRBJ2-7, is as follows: DTGVSQNPRHKITKRGQNVTFRCDPISEHNRLYWYRQTLGQGPEFLTYFQNEAQLEKSRLLSDRFSAERPKGSFSTLEIQRTEQGDSAMYLCASSFDGLEQYFGPGTRLTVT.

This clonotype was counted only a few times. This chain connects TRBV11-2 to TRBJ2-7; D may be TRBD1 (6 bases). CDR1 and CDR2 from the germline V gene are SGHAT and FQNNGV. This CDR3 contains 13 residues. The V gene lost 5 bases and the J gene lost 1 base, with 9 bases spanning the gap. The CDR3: CASSPDSSYEQYV. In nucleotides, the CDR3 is TGTGCCAGCAGCCCGGACAGTTCCTACGAGCAGTACGTC.

The CDR3 DNA reads TGCGCCAGCAGCCAAGGGGGGGGACACTTGAACACTGAAGCTTTCTTT. Its protein product is CASSQGGGHLNTEAFF. The V and J genes are TRBV4-3 and TRBJ1-1; D might be TRBD1 (6 bases). Germline CDR1 LGHNA, CDR2 YSLEER. CDR3 length: 16 residues. V lost 1 base and J lost 0, with 12 bases in between.

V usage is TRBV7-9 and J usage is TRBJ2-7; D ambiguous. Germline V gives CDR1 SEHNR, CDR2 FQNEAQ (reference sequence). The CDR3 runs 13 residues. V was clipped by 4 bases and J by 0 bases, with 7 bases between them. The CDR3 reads CASSSRSSYEQYV. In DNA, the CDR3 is TGTGCCAGCAGCTCCAGGAGCTCCTACGAGCAGTACGTC.